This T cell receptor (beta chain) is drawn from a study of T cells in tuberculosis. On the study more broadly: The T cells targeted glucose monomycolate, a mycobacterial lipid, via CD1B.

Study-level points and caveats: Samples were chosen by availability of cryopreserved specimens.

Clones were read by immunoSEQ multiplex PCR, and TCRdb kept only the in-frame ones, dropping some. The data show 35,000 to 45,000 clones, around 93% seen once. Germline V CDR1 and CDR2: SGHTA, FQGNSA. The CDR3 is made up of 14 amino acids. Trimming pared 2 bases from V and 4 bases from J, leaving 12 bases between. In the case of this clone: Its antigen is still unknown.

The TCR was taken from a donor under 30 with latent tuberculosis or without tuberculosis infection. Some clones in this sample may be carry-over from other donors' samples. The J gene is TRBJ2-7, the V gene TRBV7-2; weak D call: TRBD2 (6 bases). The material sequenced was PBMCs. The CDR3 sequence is CASSLTPGVYEQYV. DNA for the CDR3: TGTGCCAGCAGCTTAACCCCGGGAGTTTACGAGCAGTACGTC.